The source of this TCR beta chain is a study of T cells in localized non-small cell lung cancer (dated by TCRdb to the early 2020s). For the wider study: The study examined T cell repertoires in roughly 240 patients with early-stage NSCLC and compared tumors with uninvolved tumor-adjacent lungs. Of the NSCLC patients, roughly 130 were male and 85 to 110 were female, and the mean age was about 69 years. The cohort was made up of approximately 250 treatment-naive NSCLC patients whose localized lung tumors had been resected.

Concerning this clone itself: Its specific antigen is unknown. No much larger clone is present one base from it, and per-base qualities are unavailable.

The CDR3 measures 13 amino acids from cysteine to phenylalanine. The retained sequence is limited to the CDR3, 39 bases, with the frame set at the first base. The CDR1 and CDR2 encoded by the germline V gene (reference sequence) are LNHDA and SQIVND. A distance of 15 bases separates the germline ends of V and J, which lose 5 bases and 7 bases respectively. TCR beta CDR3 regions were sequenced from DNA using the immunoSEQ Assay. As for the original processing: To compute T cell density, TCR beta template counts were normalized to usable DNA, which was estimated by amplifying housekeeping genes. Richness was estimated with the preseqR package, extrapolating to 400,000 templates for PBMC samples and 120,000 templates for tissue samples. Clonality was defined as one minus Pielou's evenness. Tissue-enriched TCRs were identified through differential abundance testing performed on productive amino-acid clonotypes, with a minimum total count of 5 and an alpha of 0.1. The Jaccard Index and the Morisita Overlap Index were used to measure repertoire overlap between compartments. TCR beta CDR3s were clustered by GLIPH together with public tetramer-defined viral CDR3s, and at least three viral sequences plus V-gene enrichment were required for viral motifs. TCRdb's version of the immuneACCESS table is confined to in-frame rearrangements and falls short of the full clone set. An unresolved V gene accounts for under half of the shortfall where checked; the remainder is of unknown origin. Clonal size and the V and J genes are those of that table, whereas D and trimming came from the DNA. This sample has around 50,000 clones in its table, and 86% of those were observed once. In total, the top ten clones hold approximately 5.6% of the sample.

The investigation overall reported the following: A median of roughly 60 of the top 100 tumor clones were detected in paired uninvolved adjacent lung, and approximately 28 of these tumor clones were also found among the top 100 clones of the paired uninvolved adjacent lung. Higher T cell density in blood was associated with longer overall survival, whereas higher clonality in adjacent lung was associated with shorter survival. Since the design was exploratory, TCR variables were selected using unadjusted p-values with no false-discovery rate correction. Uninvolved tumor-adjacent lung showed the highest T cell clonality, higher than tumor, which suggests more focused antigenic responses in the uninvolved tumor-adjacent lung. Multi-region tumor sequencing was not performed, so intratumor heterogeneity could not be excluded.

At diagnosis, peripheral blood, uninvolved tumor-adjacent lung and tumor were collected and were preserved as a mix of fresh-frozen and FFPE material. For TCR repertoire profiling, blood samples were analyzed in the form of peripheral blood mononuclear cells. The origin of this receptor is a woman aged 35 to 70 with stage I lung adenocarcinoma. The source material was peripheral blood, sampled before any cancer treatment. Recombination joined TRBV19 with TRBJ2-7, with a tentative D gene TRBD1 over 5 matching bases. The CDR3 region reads CASSENRQLEQYF. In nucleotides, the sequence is TGTGCCAGTAGTGAGAACAGACAGCTGGAGCAGTACTTC.